These 8 T cell receptor beta chains share one sample of origin, sequenced in a study of CD4 T cells in relation to SARS-CoV-2 and coronaviruses. These receptors' antigens are unknown. Clones were sequenced by immunoSEQ multiplex PCR, and TCRdb holds only the in-frame ones, with some missing. The table lists fewer than 15,000 clones, approximately 82% of them singletons. Unexposed donor CD4+ T cells date from about 2010-2019, before the COVID-19 pandemic. After roughly 9 days of culture, CD4+ T cells were isolated. The sample was CD4+ T cells from PBMCs, cultured in vitro. These receptors all stem from a human donor in good health.

The chain uses TRBV5-1 and TRBJ1-1; tentative D call: TRBD1 (6 bases). The CDR3 contains 15 residues. V was clipped by 7 bases and J by 4 bases, with 20 bases between them. Germline CDR1 SGHRS, CDR2 YFSETQ. Written as DNA, the CDR3 is TGCGCCAGCCGCGCCTCGGACAGAAGGAGCACTGAAGCTTTCTTT. Its translation: CASRASDRRSTEAFF. Based on the CDR3 plus reference TRBV5-1 and TRBJ1-1, the full variable domain is KAGVTQTPRYLIKTRGQQVTLSCSPISGHRSVSWYQQTPGQGLQFLFEYFSETQRNKGNFPGRFSGRQFSNSRSEMNVSTLELGDSALYLCASRASDRRSTEAFFGQGTRLTVV.

The rearrangement uses TRBV29-1 and TRBJ2-2, with a weak D call TRBD2 (6 bases). This CDR3 spans 15 amino acids. The V end lost 5 bases, the J end lost 0 bases, and 13 bases lay between the germline ends. Germline V gene sequence: CDR1 SQVTM, CDR2 ANQGSEA. CDR3 sequence: CSVKAGTSNTGELFF. CDR3 DNA sequence: TGCAGCGTTAAAGCGGGTACGTCGAACACCGGGGAGCTGTTTTTT.

This rearrangement joins TRBV7-2 to TRBJ2-2, with D hard to call. Trimming stripped 4 bases from V and 1 base from J, with 10 bases between. The CDR3 contains 15 residues. Germline values: CDR1 SGHTA, CDR2 FQGNSA. The CDR3, as DNA: TGTGCCAGCAGCTCCACCGTGGTGAACACCGGGGAGCTGTTTTTT. This translates into CASSSTVVNTGELFF.

Relative to its sample, this clone is large. This chain connects TRBV7-2 to TRBJ2-7, with 11 bases lining up with TRBD2. V lost 5 bases, J lost 3 bases, and 6 bases stayed unmatched. Germline CDR1 reads SGHTA; CDR2 reads FQGNSA. CDR3 size: 15 residues. CDR3 bases: TGTGCCAGCAGCGACTACGGGACTAGCGGCTACGAGCAGTACTTC. Its protein product is CASSDYGTSGYEQYF.

The CDR3 loop reads CASSPRSGVNEKLFF. The CDR3 coding sequence is TGTGCCAGCTCACCCCGCAGCGGGGTTAATGAAAAACTGTTTTTT. J is TRBJ1-4 and V is TRBV18; D remains ambiguous. Trimming left V 3 bases short and J 4 bases short, with 12 bases between. Germline CDR1 KGHSH, CDR2 LQKENI. The length of the CDR3 is 15 residues.

The chain links TRBV3-1 (or the pseudogene TRBV3-2) to TRBJ2-7; 8 bases match TRBD1. This CDR3 has 14 amino acids. V gave up 1 base and J gave up 5 bases; unmatched junction bases: 4. Germline values: CDR1 LGHDT, CDR2 YNNKEL (reference sequence). This chain's CDR3 is CASSQGQGYDEQYF. The CDR3 DNA sequence: TGTGCCAGCAGCCAAGGACAGGGGTATGACGAGCAGTACTTC.

CDR3: CAIRQGEDQKLFF. The CDR3 DNA reads as TGTGCCATCCGACAGGGGGAGGACCAAAAACTGTTTTTT. The chain joins TRBV10-3 to TRBJ1-4, with 9 bases matching TRBD1. The V and J ends lost 8 bases and 9 bases, in that order; junction bases with no gene match: 7. The CDR3 sequence is 13 residues long. Germline lookup yields CDR1 ENHRY and CDR2 SYGVKD.

This rearrangement joins TRBV11-2 to TRBJ2-2; 9 bases line up with TRBD1. The CDR3 sequence is 18 residues long. After removal of 1 base from V and 0 bases from J, the junction contained 6 bases not matched to a gene. The germline CDR1 and CDR2 sequences are SGHAT and FQNNGV. The CDR3 sequence: CASSLGGWTGANTGELFF. The CDR3 bases are TGTGCCAGCAGCTTAGGCGGGTGGACAGGGGCGAACACCGGGGAGCTGTTTTTT.